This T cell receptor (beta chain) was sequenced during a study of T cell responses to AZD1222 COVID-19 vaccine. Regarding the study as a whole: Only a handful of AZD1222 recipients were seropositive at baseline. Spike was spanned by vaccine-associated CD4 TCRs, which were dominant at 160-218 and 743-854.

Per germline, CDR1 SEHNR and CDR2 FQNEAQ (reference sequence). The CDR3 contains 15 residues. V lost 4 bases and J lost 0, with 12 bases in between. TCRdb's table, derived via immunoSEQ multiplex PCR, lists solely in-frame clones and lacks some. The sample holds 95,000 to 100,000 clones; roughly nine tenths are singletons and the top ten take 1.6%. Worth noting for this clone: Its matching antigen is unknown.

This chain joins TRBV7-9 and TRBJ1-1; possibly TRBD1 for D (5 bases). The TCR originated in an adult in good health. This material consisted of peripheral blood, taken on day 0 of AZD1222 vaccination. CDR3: CASSYRGGVNTEAFF. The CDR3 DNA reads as TGTGCCAGCAGCTATAGGGGAGGGGTGAACACTGAAGCTTTCTTT.